Listed below are T cell receptor beta chains from one sample, sequenced in a study of cytomegalovirus exposure and HLA in healthy donors. Some clones are missing from TCRdb's copy, which holds only in-frame ones; the method was immunoSEQ multiplex PCR. The sample contains about 120,000 clones, roughly three fifths of which appear only once. Input material: PBMCs. The receptors derive from a woman in her forties in good health and CMV-seropositive. Both conserved end residues are part of each CDR3.

CDR3aa,j_gene,v_gene
CASSLGTGPEETQYF,TRBJ2-5,TRBV4-2
CASKELAEFTDTQYF,TRBJ2-3,TRBV19
CASSQDSVSGSLRELFF,TRBJ2-2,TRBV4-3
CAWSPGTRRYEQYF,TRBJ2-7,TRBV30
CASSLPGLAGGRETQYF,TRBJ2-5,TRBV7-2
CASSLAQGANQPQYF,NA,TRBV28
CASSYDLAGGMNEQFF,TRBJ2-1,TRBV6-5
CASSLGGLAGSTGNEQFF,TRBJ2-1,TRBV7-3
CASSPFPRTGLRYGYTF,TRBJ1-2,TRBV4-1
CASSPLDRNNEQFF,TRBJ2-1,TRBV5-1
CASSLMGARLQETQYF,TRBJ2-5,TRBV5-1
CATSKGGNTEAFF,TRBJ1-1,TRBV15
CASSYPQVSYEQYF,TRBJ2-7,TRBV6-5
CASSVGGEGGQTQYF,TRBJ2-5,TRBV9
CASSPGLADYNEQFF,TRBJ2-1,TRBV5-5
CASSHTGTGDNEQFF,TRBJ2-1,TRBV4-1
CASSDGTGGLMNEKLFF,TRBJ1-4,TRBV19
CASSASGRGYNEQFF,TRBJ2-1,TRBV5-6
CASSNSGQETQYF,TRBJ2-5,TRBV19
CASSLGGSRSDTQYF,TRBJ2-3,TRBV28
CASNYDRGDEQFF,TRBJ2-1,TRBV5-1
CASSLPPGSNTGELFF,TRBJ2-2,TRBV7-9
CATTDRGDGYTF,TRBJ1-2,TRBV6-6
CASSLALASYNEQFF,TRBJ2-1,TRBV5-5
CASSFTTVGYTF,TRBJ1-2,TRBV7-9